Following are 25 T cell receptor beta chains from one sample sequenced in a study of blood T cell repertoires in COVID-19. Only in-frame clones appear in the TCRdb table, and some are missing; sequencing was by immunoSEQ multiplex PCR. The table lists 85,000 to 120,000 clones, about 87% of them singletons. Sequenced: peripheral blood. These receptors all come from a man aged 50 to 60 with active or convalescent COVID-19.

The chain links TRBV15 to TRBJ2-4; 7 positions match TRBD2. Germline lookup yields CDR1 LNHNV and CDR2 YYDKDF (reference sequence). This CDR3 has 14 amino acids. Germline trimming cut 8 bases from V and 13 bases from J; bases unmatched to any gene: 17. CDR3 in DNA: TGTGCCACCGGGAGGGGCGGATCCTGGGTGGTCCAGTACTTC. It yields the protein CATGRGGSWVVQYF.

Regarding this clone: The sample carries other DNA sequences with the same CDR3. V and J are TRBV6-1 and TRBJ2-2; a possible D gene is TRBD1 (7 bases). Germline values: CDR1 MNHNS, CDR2 SASEGT. The germline V and J ends were trimmed by 2 bases and 5 bases, with 9 bases remaining between them. The CDR3 is made up of 14 amino acids. The CDR3 is CASSEQGGTGELFF. CDR3 coding DNA: TGTGCCAGCAGTGAACAGGGGGGAACCGGGGAGCTGTTTTTT.

This clone turned up a few times. This chain joins TRBV2 and TRBJ1-1, with D possibly matching TRBD1 (6 bases). Germline lookup yields CDR1 SNHLY and CDR2 FYNNEI. The V end lost 10 bases, the J end lost 1 base, and 19 bases lay between the germline ends. This CDR3 spans 15 amino acids. The CDR3 DNA follows: TGTGCCATCGCACAGGGATCCGTTTGGAACACTGAAGCTTTCTTT. Translated, it gives CAIAQGSVWNTEAFF.

The chain joins TRBV11-2 to TRBJ1-5; no reliable D call. Germline CDR1 is SGHAT and CDR2 is FQNNGV. With 2 bases removed from V and 6 bases from J, the gap between germline ends came to 8 bases. This CDR3 comprises 13 residues. The CDR3 sequence is CASSLSPVQPQHF. CDR3 DNA: TGTGCCAGCAGCTTATCCCCCGTTCAGCCCCAGCATTTT.

The chain has TRBV13 and TRBJ2-3, with a tentative D call TRBD2 (6 bases). This CDR3 region has 15 residues. Trimming cost V 1 base and J 4 bases, with 12 bases left between them. The germline V gene encodes CDR1 PRHDT and CDR2 FYEKMQ (reference sequence). Here the CDR3 DNA reads TGTGCCAGCAGCTTAGCGGGCGGGGATGCAGATACGCAGTATTTT. This translates into CASSLAGGDADTQYF.

V usage is TRBV5-4 and J usage is TRBJ2-3; 10 positions match TRBD1. The ends lost 5 bases at V and 5 bases at J; junction bases unmatched: 8. This CDR3 region has 15 residues. The germline V gene encodes CDR1 SGHNT and CDR2 YYREEE (reference sequence). The CDR3 DNA reads TGTGCCAGCAGACTCGACAGGGGGCTACAAGATACGCAGTATTTT. Encoded protein: CASRLDRGLQDTQYF.

The chain has TRBV19 and TRBJ1-5, with a possible D match to TRBD1 (6 bases). This CDR3 contains 14 residues. Trimming stripped 7 bases from V and 1 base from J, with 11 bases between. From germline, CDR1 is LNHDA and CDR2 SQIVND (reference sequence). CDR3 amino acids: CASNRDWSNQPQHF. CDR3 bases: TGTGCCAGTAACAGGGATTGGAGCAATCAGCCCCAGCATTTT. Full variable domain (outside the CDR3, taken from reference TRBV19 and TRBJ1-5): DGGITQSPKYLFRKEGQNVTLSCEQNLNHDAMYWYRQDPGQGLRLIYYSQIVNDFQKGDIAEGYSVSREKKESFPLTVTSAQKNPTAFYLCASNRDWSNQPQHFGDGTRLSIL.

The CDR3 DNA reads TGTGCCAGCAGCGGGGTGACAGGGGGCGGAAACACCATATATTTT. Translated: CASSGVTGGGNTIYF. V usage is TRBV7-2 and J usage is TRBJ1-3, with TRBD1 matching 10 bases. V lost 5 bases and J lost 4; bases outside the gene matches: 5. Germline CDR1 is SGHTA and CDR2 is FQGNSA. The CDR3 has 15 residues.

This sequence joins TRBV28 and TRBJ1-1; 11 bases line up with TRBD1. V shed 5 bases and J 4 bases; nucleotides not matched to a gene: 3. CDR3 length: 14 amino acids. From germline, CDR1 is MDHEN and CDR2 SYDVKM. CDR3 in amino acids: CASSIGTGGTEAFF. The DNA of the CDR3 is TGTGCCAGCAGTATCGGGACAGGGGGCACTGAAGCTTTCTTT.

Written as DNA, the CDR3 is TGTGCCATCAGTGAGTTCCTAGGATACGAGCAGTACGTC. Its protein is CAISEFLGYEQYV. V and J are TRBV10-3 and TRBJ2-7; no clear D gene. The CDR3 covers 13 residues. Trimming pared 1 base from V and 4 bases from J, leaving 8 bases between. Germline CDR1 ENHRY, CDR2 SYGVKD.

The rearrangement joins TRBV28 to TRBJ1-2, with D unresolved. Per germline, CDR1 MDHEN and CDR2 SYDVKM. V was shortened by 2 bases and J by 8 bases, with 9 bases between the two germline ends. This CDR3 is built from 12 residues. CDR3 residues: CASSLKPAGYTF. The CDR3 coding sequence is TGTGCCAGCAGTTTAAAGCCAGCGGGCTACACCTTC.

This clone has more than one count but fewer than ten. The rearrangement uses TRBV28 and TRBJ2-7; the D is unclear. The V gene lost 2 bases and the J gene lost 1 base, with 9 bases spanning the gap. Per germline, CDR1 MDHEN and CDR2 SYDVKM. This CDR3 spans 14 amino acids. CDR3 amino acids: CASSLGGTSYEQYF. For the CDR3, the DNA is TGTGCCAGCAGTTTAGGCGGCACGTCCTACGAGCAGTACTTC.

This rearrangement joins TRBV4-1 to TRBJ2-6; D perhaps matches TRBD1 (6 bases). Trimming removed 0 bases from V and 0 bases from J, with 12 bases in between. Germline V gene lookup returns CDR1 MGHRA and CDR2 YSYEKL. The CDR3 extends over 18 amino acids. In DNA form, the CDR3 reads TGCGCCAGCAGCCAAGATCCCCAGGGGAACTCTGGGGCCAACGTCCTGACTTTC. Residues: CASSQDPQGNSGANVLTF.

The rearrangement joins TRBV28 to TRBJ2-7, with 8 bases identical to TRBD1. The V gene's germline CDR1 is MDHEN and CDR2 SYDVKM. J gave up 2 bases and V 5 bases, and 14 bases lay outside the gene matches. This CDR3 has 17 amino acids. The CDR3 is CASSPYETGVTPYEQYV. The CDR3 nucleotides are TGTGCCAGCAGTCCCTATGAGACAGGGGTCACACCCTACGAGCAGTACGTC.

The chain uses TRBV6-5 and TRBJ1-2, with a possible D match to TRBD1 (5 bases). Germline loops: CDR1 MNHEY, CDR2 SVGAGI. CDR3 length: 14 amino acids. Deletions cut 2 bases from V and 1 base from J, with 8 bases between. For the CDR3, the DNA is TGTGCCAGCAGTTACAGGGGCGGTAACTATGGCTACACCTTC. Protein product: CASSYRGGNYGYTF.

The chain carries TRBV2 and TRBJ2-7; D unclear. V was clipped by 7 bases and J by 6 bases, with 10 bases between them. This CDR3 has 11 residues. From germline, CDR1 is SNHLY and CDR2 FYNNEI. The DNA for the CDR3 is TGTGCCAGCACCTCAGGCCCCGAGCAGTACTTC. Protein sequence: CASTSGPEQYF.

The chain links TRBV6-5 to TRBJ1-2; 7 bases fit TRBD1. The germline V gene encodes CDR1 MNHEY and CDR2 SVGAGI. The V segment lost 5 bases and the J segment 0 bases; nucleotides outside the gene matches: 6. CDR3 length: 15 residues. CDR3 coding DNA: TGTGCCAGCAGTCCGACAGGGATCACTAACTATGGCTACACCTTC. Translating it yields CASSPTGITNYGYTF.

The chain couples TRBV5-1 to TRBJ1-4; TRBD1 aligns across 9 bases. V was pared by 0 bases and J by 7 bases, with 7 bases of the junction left unmatched. In germline, CDR1 is SGHRS, CDR2 YFSETQ. This CDR3 comprises 16 residues. The CDR3 DNA sequence: TGCGCCAGCAGCTTGGGTGGGACAGGGCAAACTGAAAAACTGTTTTTT. Translating gives CASSLGGTGQTEKLFF.

The V and J genes are TRBV7-2 and TRBJ1-5; possibly TRBD1 for D (6 bases). CDR1 and CDR2 (germline): SGHTA, FQGNSA. V was shortened by 2 bases and J by 0 bases, with 14 bases between the two germline ends. The CDR3 contains 17 residues. This CDR3 reads CASSLWGGRGSNQPQHF. In DNA, the CDR3 is TGTGCCAGCAGCTTATGGGGGGGCAGGGGTAGCAATCAGCCCCAGCATTTT.

For the CDR3, the DNA is TGTGCCAGCAGCTTGGGGGGCAGTAAAAACATTCAGTACTTC. Translated: CASSLGGSKNIQYF. The gene calls are TRBV5-4 and TRBJ2-4; a possible D gene is TRBD1 (5 bases). The V end was cut by 0 bases, the J end by 4 bases, with 8 bases between. This CDR3 contains 14 residues. Germline CDR1 SGHNT, CDR2 YYREEE (reference sequence).

V is TRBV18 and J is TRBJ1-6; 7 nucleotides line up with TRBD1. V lost 3 bases to trimming and J lost 7 bases; unmatched junction nucleotides: 12. Germline V gives CDR1 KGHSH, CDR2 LQKENI. The CDR3 spans 17 residues. The CDR3 DNA is TGTGCCAGCTCACCCACGGTTGGAGGGGGCAAGAATTCACCCCTCCACTTT. This translates into CASSPTVGGGKNSPLHF.

This chain uses TRBV4-1 with TRBJ1-4, with 7 bases that match TRBD1. CDR3 length equals 15 residues. Germline V gene lookup returns CDR1 MGHRA and CDR2 YSYEKL. V trimming: 5 bases; J trimming: 5 bases; junction bases outside the gene matches: 8. The CDR3 is CASSTQTGMNEKLFF. As DNA, the CDR3 is TGCGCCAGCAGCACGCAGACAGGGATGAATGAAAAACTGTTTTTT.

This chain joins TRBV7-9 and TRBJ2-5; D may be TRBD1 (5 bases). V was pared by 4 bases and J by 0 bases, with 9 bases between. Germline V gene sequence: CDR1 SEHNR, CDR2 FQNEAQ (reference sequence). The CDR3 sequence is 14 residues long. The chain's CDR3 is CASSSTRDQETQYF. CDR3 bases: TGTGCCAGCAGCTCAACCAGGGACCAAGAGACCCAGTACTTC.

The CDR3 sequence: CASSLWGGNSPLHF. In DNA form, the CDR3 reads TGCGCCAGCAGCTTGTGGGGGGGAAATTCACCCCTCCACTTT. This rearrangement joins TRBV5-1 to TRBJ1-6; D perhaps matches TRBD1 (5 bases). This CDR3 contains 14 residues. The V gene lost 1 base and the J gene lost 7 bases, with 9 bases spanning the gap. Germline CDR1 is SGHRS and CDR2 is YFSETQ. The full variable domain, rest sourced from reference TRBV5-1 and TRBJ1-6, is KAGVTQTPRYLIKTRGQQVTLSCSPISGHRSVSWYQQTPGQGLQFLFEYFSETQRNKGNFPGRFSGRQFSNSRSEMNVSTLELGDSALYLCASSLWGGNSPLHFGNGTRLTVT.

The V and J genes are TRBV5-4 and TRBJ2-5, with 15 positions matching TRBD2. With 4 bases clipped from V and 2 bases from J, the junction kept 6 bases outside the gene matches. From germline, CDR1 is SGHNT and CDR2 YYREEE (reference sequence). This CDR3 spans 17 amino acids. This chain's CDR3 is CASSRTSGGAGQETQYF. Written as DNA, the CDR3 is TGTGCCAGCAGCAGGACTAGCGGGGGGGCCGGGCAAGAGACCCAGTACTTC.